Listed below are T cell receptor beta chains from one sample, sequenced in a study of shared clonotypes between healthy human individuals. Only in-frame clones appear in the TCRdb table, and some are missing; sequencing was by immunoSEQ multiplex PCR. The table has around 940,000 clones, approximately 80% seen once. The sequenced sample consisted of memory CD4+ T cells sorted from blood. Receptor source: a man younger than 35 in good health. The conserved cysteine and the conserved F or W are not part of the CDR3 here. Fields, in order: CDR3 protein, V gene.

CDR3aa: ASRYLSGLYGYT; v_gene: TRBV28
CDR3aa: ASSFVNREVRTGELF; v_gene: TRBV7-8
CDR3aa: ASSEGGSSTDTQY; v_gene: TRBV25-1
CDR3aa: AWSGGGRTQY; v_gene: TRBV30
CDR3aa: ARRGPKARCSYEQY; v_gene: TRBV5-1
CDR3aa: ASSSGQGISPLH; v_gene: TRBV18
CDR3aa: ASSEVTGELF; v_gene: TRBV25-1
CDR3aa: ASSQFTSRRARSNYGYT; v_gene: TRBV4-1
CDR3aa: ASSGASGIRADTQY; v_gene: TRBV25-1
CDR3aa: ASSESSSGSANTGELF; v_gene: TRBV10-2
CDR3aa: ASRGLVGGNTIY; v_gene: TRBV6-5
CDR3aa: ASSWGAAVNEQY; v_gene: TRBV5-1
CDR3aa: ASSLAGRLSYNEQF; v_gene: TRBV5-1
CDR3aa: ASSPRGLAVVAPTDTQY; v_gene: TRBV5-1
CDR3aa: ASSSPPGVGIPEAF; v_gene: TRBV28